Listed below are T cell receptor beta chains from one sample, sequenced in a study of PD-L1 blockade in urothelial cancer. Data came from immunoSEQ multiplex PCR; TCRdb stores just in-frame clones and leaves some out. The repertoire has 90,000 to 100,000 clones, nearly 90% of them found once; the top ten carry around 1.6%. This specimen was PBMCs, taken around atezolizumab (anti-PD-L1) treatment. The receptor set was obtained from a man between 60 and 70 years old with urothelial cancer. The conserved cysteine and the conserved F or W are not part of the CDR3 here.

v_gene	j_gene	CDR3aa
TRBV6-1	TRBJ2-3	ASSLLAGVTDTQY
TRBV7-8	TRBJ2-4	ASSLGPASGGAAWAKNIQY
TRBV6-5	TRBJ2-7	ASSYSRDRGYEQY
TRBV29-1	TRBJ1-1	SVSGLNTEAF
TRBV19	TRBJ2-3	ASSPTVAFTDTQY
TRBV5-1	TRBJ2-5	ASSLDIQETQY
TRBV9	TRBJ2-5	ASSETGGKETQY
TRBV15	TRBJ2-5	ATSSPGPSSIETQY
TRBV6-5	TRBJ1-1	ASSTGQLRATEAF
TRBV10-3	TRBJ1-3	AISETGTTGNTIY
TRBV2	TRBJ2-1	ASSEQRGGYNEQF
TRBV4-3	TRBJ1-2	ASSLERAADNYGYT
TRBV6-5	TRBJ2-7	ASRTGTGPMGQY
TRBV30	TRBJ2-5	AWSRQGRETQY
TRBV5-4	TRBJ2-7	ASSNGQGAYEQY
TRBV7-9	TRBJ2-4	ASSPTLGGSKNIQY
TRBV7-2	TRBJ2-2	ASLGLAGTGELF
TRBV4-3	TRBJ2-1	ASSQDGGTGSSYNEQF
TRBV11-2	TRBJ2-3	ASSLDPLAGGDTQY
TRBV21-1	TRBJ2-1	ASSSSRDSDNEQF
TRBV13	TRBJ2-3	ASSFRLAGGTDTQY
TRBV29-1	TRBJ2-1	SVVAPEQF
TRBV5-1	TRBJ2-1	ASSWGLVWDNEQF
TRBV4-1	TRBJ1-2	ASSQPGQGSGYT
TRBV4-2	TRBJ1-1	ASSQVGGDANTEAF
TRBV9	TRBJ2-3	ASSGSGRLDTDTQY
TRBV28	TRBJ1-4	ASSQGGADEKLF
TRBV7-6	TRBJ2-7	ASSLARGVDKVEQY
TRBV4-2	TRBJ2-3	ASSQRGRGGSGTDTQY
TRBV5-6	TRBJ1-5	ASSSSWDRGLSNQPQH
TRBV5-4	TRBJ2-7	ASSLMASGLREQY
TRBV28	TRBJ2-3	ASSLLDRSGGQY
TRBV4-3	TRBJ1-2	ASSQGLQGAYGYT
TRBV11-2	TRBJ2-3	ASSPQYGGGDTQY
TRBV27	TRBJ2-3	ASSVVGTDTQY
TRBV10-2	TRBJ1-3	ASRINQVSGNTIY
TRBV7-2	TRBJ2-1	ASSAMPAGLEQF
TRBV15	TRBJ1-4	ATSRVKGAYNEKLF
TRBV10-3	TRBJ2-7	AIRAEPQTYEQY
TRBV9	TRBJ1-6	ASSPAEDPSNSPLH
TRBV10-3	TRBJ2-2	AISDPTGTAIPGLNGAGELF
TRBV19	TRBJ1-5	ASSIIIGDTSNQPQH
TRBV2	TRBJ2-1	ASSRSRGNEQF
TRBV5-4	TRBJ2-7	ASSPLTGESYEQY
TRBV5-6	TRBJ1-2	ASSTKDRYYGYT
TRBV6-1	TRBJ2-2	ASSTRTGNTGELF
TRBV7-9	TRBJ2-3	ASSLRASGGADADTQY
TRBV13	TRBJ2-3	ASSLAGLAGVKDTQY
TRBV4-3	TRBJ2-2	ASSQASGGVIGELF
TRBV5-7	TRBJ2-1	ASSPRLAGDPYNEQF
TRBV7-6	TRBJ2-1	ASSLSSYNEQF
TRBV4-1	TRBJ1-5	ASSQAGRGGSQPQH
TRBV4-2	TRBJ1-1	ASSQVGGLNTEAF